A single sample gave rise to the 8 T cell receptor beta chains below, sequenced in a study of blood T cell repertoires in COVID-19 (dated by TCRdb to the early 2020s). The library was built by means of the immunoSEQ multiplex PCR assay. The table was pulled from immuneACCESS by TCRdb, which kept in-frame rearrangements only. Such tables lose some clones; where checked, under half of the loss comes from unresolved V genes, and the rest has no known cause. The sample records roughly 200,000 clones, around 84% of which are singletons. 13% of the sample is in the top ten clones. The sequenced sample was peripheral blood. The receptors were sampled from a human donor in a cohort sampled during active COVID-19.

The V and J genes are TRBV6-5 and TRBJ2-7; D may be TRBD1 (7 bases). Germline V lookup: CDR1 MNHEY, CDR2 SVGAGI. V shed 6 bases and J shed 1 base, with 16 bases lying between them. The CDR3 is made up of 15 amino acids. This CDR3 reads CASRKAGQRSYEQYF. For the CDR3, the DNA is TGTGCCAGCAGAAAGGCGGGACAGCGGTCCTACGAGCAGTACTTC.

V gene TRBV18 combines with J gene TRBJ1-2; tentative D call: TRBD1 (5 bases). This CDR3 spans 14 amino acids. CDR1 is KGHSH and CDR2 is LQKENI in the germline V gene. Trimming stripped 3 bases from V and 3 bases from J, with 11 bases between. CDR3 sequence: CASSPAGSDYGYTF. The CDR3 DNA sequence: TGTGCCAGCTCACCCGCAGGGTCCGACTATGGCTACACCTTC.

This clone has a single count. The rearrangement links TRBV19 to TRBJ1-1; D possibly corresponds to TRBD1 (5 bases). V was shortened by 10 bases and J by 4 bases, with 16 bases between the two germline ends. Looked up from germline, CDR1 is LNHDA and CDR2 is SQIVND (reference sequence). The CDR3 totals 13 residues. CDR3 protein: CATREGWGTEAFF. CDR3 nucleotides: TGTGCCACTAGGGAGGGGTGGGGCACTGAAGCTTTCTTT.

This clone showed up just once. This chain connects TRBV18 to TRBJ1-5, with D uncertain. CDR3 length: 17 residues. The germline gives CDR1 KGHSH, CDR2 LQKENI. The V and J ends lost 2 bases and 0 bases respectively, with 14 bases between them. The CDR3 loop is CASSPGQTELSNQPQHF. The CDR3 coding sequence is TGTGCCAGCTCACCAGGGCAGACCGAACTTAGCAATCAGCCCCAGCATTTT.

The J gene is TRBJ2-7, the V gene TRBV7-9, with D possibly being TRBD2 (5 bases). The V end lost 5 bases, the J end lost 3 bases, and 17 bases lay between the germline ends. This CDR3 contains 15 residues. The germline gives CDR1 SEHNR, CDR2 FQNEAQ (reference sequence). The CDR3 loop reads CASSRRVSEDYEQYF. For the CDR3, the DNA is TGTGCCAGCAGCCGGCGGGTCTCAGAGGACTACGAGCAGTACTTC. The variable domain in full, with the rest retrieved from reference TRBV7-9 and TRBJ2-7, is DTGVSQNPRHKITKRGQNVTFRCDPISEHNRLYWYRQTLGQGPEFLTYFQNEAQLEKSRLLSDRFSAERPKGSFSTLEIQRTEQGDSAMYLCASSRRVSEDYEQYFGPGTRLTVT.

The chain couples TRBV13 to TRBJ2-2; D gene ambiguous. The V gene lost 7 bases and the J gene lost 5 bases, with 5 bases spanning the gap. The CDR3 is made up of 11 amino acids. Germline loops: CDR1 PRHDT, CDR2 FYEKMQ (reference sequence). CDR3 nucleotide sequence: TGTGCCAGCACGAGGACCGGGGAGCTGTTTTTT. This codes for CASTRTGELFF.

The rearrangement joins TRBV19 to TRBJ2-1, with TRBD2 matching 7 bases. V shed 1 base and J 1 base; nucleotides not matched to a gene: 1. The CDR3 is 15 residues long. Germline V gives CDR1 LNHDA, CDR2 SQIVND (reference sequence). The CDR3 nucleotides are TGTGCCAGTAGTATAGGTAGCGGGTCCTACAATGAGCAGTTCTTC. Translation: CASSIGSGSYNEQFF.

As regards this clone: Sequence at one end of the junction differs from germline and may be a read error. The chain uses TRBV7-2 and TRBJ2-5, with a possible D match to TRBD2 (6 bases). CDR1 is SGHTA and CDR2 is FQGNSA in the germline V gene. This CDR3 comprises 15 residues. CDR3 in DNA: TGTGCCAGCAGCCTAGCTCCCGGGGGCCAAGAGACCCAGTACTTC. Its translation: CASSLAPGGQETQYF.